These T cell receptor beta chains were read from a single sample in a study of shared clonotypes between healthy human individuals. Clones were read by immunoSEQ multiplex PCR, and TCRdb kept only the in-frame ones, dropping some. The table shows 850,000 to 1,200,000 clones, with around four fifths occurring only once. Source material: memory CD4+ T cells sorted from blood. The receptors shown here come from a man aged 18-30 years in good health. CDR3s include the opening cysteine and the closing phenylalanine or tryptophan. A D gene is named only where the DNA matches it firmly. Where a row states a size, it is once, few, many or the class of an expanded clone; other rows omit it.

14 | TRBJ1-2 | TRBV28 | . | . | TGTGCCAGCAAAAAGGCGGGGGCCGGATATGGCTACACCTTC | CASKKAGAGYGYTF
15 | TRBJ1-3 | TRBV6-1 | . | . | TGTGCCAGCCGTGTAGGTGGAAGCTCTGGAAACACCATATATTTT | CASRVGGSSGNTIYF
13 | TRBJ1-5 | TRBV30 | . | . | TGTGCCTGGAGTGTCCGGGCCGAGCAGCCCCAGCATTTT | CAWSVRAEQPQHF
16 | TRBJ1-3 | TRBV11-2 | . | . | TGTGCCAGCAGCTTAGTTCAGGGGAACTCTGGAAACACCATATATTTT | CASSLVQGNSGNTIYF
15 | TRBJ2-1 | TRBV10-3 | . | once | TGTGCCATCAGTGACCGGGGGTCCACCTACAATGAGCAGTTCTTC | CAISDRGSTYNEQFF
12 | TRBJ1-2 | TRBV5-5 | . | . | TGTGCCAGCAGCTTTGCGGGTTATGGCTACACCTTC | CASSFAGYGYTF
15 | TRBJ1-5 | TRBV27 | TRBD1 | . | TGTGCCAGCAGGGACAGGGAGTATAGCAATCAGCCCCAGCATTTT | CASRDREYSNQPQHF
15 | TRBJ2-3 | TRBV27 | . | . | TGTGCCAGCAGTTTTCAGGCGTATCGCACAGATACGCAGTATTTT | CASSFQAYRTDTQYF
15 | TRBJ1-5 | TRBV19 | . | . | TGTGCCAGTAGCCCCAGAGAGGGGGGCAATCAGCCCCAGCATTTT | CASSPREGGNQPQHF
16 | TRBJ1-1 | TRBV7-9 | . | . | TGTGCCAGCAGCTTCTATCGACAGGCCCAGACAATCGAAGCTTTCTTT | CASSFYRQAQTIEAFF
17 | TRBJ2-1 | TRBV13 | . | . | TGTGCCAGCAGCTTAGGCCTTTTGACCAGCCCGGGCGATGAGCAGTTCTTC | CASSLGLLTSPGDEQFF
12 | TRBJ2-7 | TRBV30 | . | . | TGTGCCTGGAGTAAGGACAGCACCCGAGAGTACTTC | CAWSKDSTREYF
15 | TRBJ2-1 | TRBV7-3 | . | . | TGTGCCAGCAGCGTCGACTCCAGCTCCTACAATGAGCAGTTCTTC | CASSVDSSSYNEQFF
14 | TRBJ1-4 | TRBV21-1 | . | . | TGTGCCAGCAGGACGGAGTCTACTAATGAAAAACTGTTTTTT | CASRTESTNEKLFF